This T cell receptor (beta chain) was captured by sequencing in a study of cytomegalovirus exposure and HLA in healthy donors. Findings and limits, study-wide: Generally TCR sequences proved uncommon, though certain public TCRs appeared in numerous donors.

V trimming: 6 bases; J trimming: 7 bases; junction bases outside the gene matches: 16. There are 16 residues in the CDR3. The germline gives CDR1 MDHEN, CDR2 SYDVKM. PCR was performed using 60 Vbeta and 13 Jbeta primers. Repertoires were generated with immunoSEQ multiplex PCR, while TCRdb's copy carries only in-frame clones and drops some. The profile shows around 130,000 clones, 70% to 75% of them singletons. This clone was recorded once. Its antigen is currently unknown. The gene calls are TRBV28 and TRBJ1-1, with 8 bases lining up with TRBD1. The sample consisted of PBMCs. This TCR derives from a woman aged 40 to 55 in good health and CMV-seropositive. CDR3 loop: CASRRVSDRDDNEAFF. CDR3 DNA sequence: TGTGCCAGCAGAAGAGTTTCGGACAGGGATGACAATGAAGCTTTCTTT.